This T cell receptor beta chain comes out of a study of lymphopenia after photon versus proton radiotherapy. Profiled with immunoSEQ multiplex PCR; TCRdb holds only in-frame clones, not every one. This table has under 30,000 clones, roughly 86% appearing once. The V gene's germline CDR1 is SQVTM and CDR2 ANQGSEA. Trimming cost V 7 bases and J 4 bases, with 21 bases left between them. This CDR3 is built from 15 residues. The chain has TRBV29-1 and TRBJ2-3; possibly TRBD1 or TRBD2 for D (6 bases each). Material: peripheral blood, obtained from a patient treated with proton-based radiotherapy. The receptor was derived from a woman aged 55-69 years with cholangiocarcinoma. Some clones in this sample may be carry-over from other donors' samples. The CDR3 is CSAGGGQTNSDTQYF. For the CDR3, the DNA is TGCAGCGCCGGAGGGGGACAAACGAATTCAGATACGCAGTATTTT.